This TCR beta chain was documented in a study of blood T cell repertoires in COVID-19. About the research overall: Whether acute or convalescent, the COVID-19 samples came from the United States, Italy and Spain. T cells, B-cell-depleted T cells, or PBMCs provided the cDNA or gDNA that served as material.

Generated by immunoSEQ multiplex PCR, the TCRdb table keeps only in-frame clones and is missing some. The sample carries fewer than 300,000 clones, 65% to 90% recorded once. Germline lookup yields CDR1 SEHNR and CDR2 FQNEAQ (reference sequence). Trimming left V 4 bases short and J 4 bases short, with 17 bases between. The CDR3 is 16 amino acids. Sequencing was performed on peripheral blood. The receptor was derived from a middle-aged man with active or convalescent COVID-19. The V gene is TRBV7-9, the J gene TRBJ2-1; a weak D match, TRBD2 (5 bases). For the CDR3, the DNA is TGTGCCAGCAGCTCCCCCGAGGGAGAGAGGTACAATGAGCAGTTCTTC. The encoded protein is CASSSPEGERYNEQFF.